Each of the 32 T cell receptor beta chains below was sequenced from the same sample in a study of beta chain features in type 1 diabetes (dated by TCRdb to 2017 to 2018). These TCRs' antigens remain unknown. Library preparation was by the immunoSEQ multiplex PCR assay. The entire amount of isolated RNA was reverse transcribed using the High Capacity cDNA Reverse Transcription Kit, so the sequenced TCRB transcripts were expressed ones. This immuneACCESS table, as held by TCRdb, lists in-frame sequences with V and J called but not all clones. Of the missing ones, under half trace to an unresolved V gene in checked studies; the others have no known cause. The sample has about 370,000 clones on record, over 9% of them singletons. 0.45% to 0.65% of the sample rests with the top ten. On the study overall, not on this receptor specifically: A moderate but significant shortening of TCRB CDR3 length was observed in type 1 diabetes patients in all four CD4+ subsets.

Sequencing was carried out using central memory CD4+ T cells from blood. These receptors came from a man in his thirties or forties with type 1 diabetes.

A word on this clone: The sample contains more than one DNA sequence encoding this CDR3. V gene TRBV10-1 combines with J gene TRBJ2-1; 8 bases map to TRBD2. Unmatched junction bases numbered 7, after V lost 0 bases and J lost 9 bases. The CDR3 length is 15 residues. Germline CDR1 is WNHNN and CDR2 is SYGVQD (reference sequence). The CDR3 nucleotides are TGCGCCAGCAGTGAGTCTCTAGCGGGCGGCGGTGAGCAGTTCTTC. This encodes CASSESLAGGGEQFF.

At least ten counts were recorded for this clone. The chain carries TRBV7-2 and TRBJ2-1; no definite D call. The CDR3 has 13 amino acids. In germline, CDR1 is SGHTA, CDR2 FQGNSA. Trimming shortened V by 2 bases and J by 5 bases, and 7 bases separated the two germline ends. This CDR3 is CASSLNRNNEQFF. CDR3 DNA sequence: TGTGCCAGCAGCTTAAATAGGAACAATGAGCAGTTCTTC.

This clone has more than one count but fewer than ten. This chain uses TRBV10-3 with TRBJ2-3, with 10 bases aligning to TRBD2. J gave up 4 bases and V 4 bases, and 5 bases lay outside the gene matches. Germline V gene sequence: CDR1 ENHRY, CDR2 SYGVKD. CDR3 length equals 15 residues. The CDR3: CAISVLAGEADTQYF. In DNA, the CDR3 is TGTGCCATCAGTGTCCTAGCGGGAGAGGCAGATACGCAGTATTTT.

This clone was picked up a small number of times. The chain is built from TRBV5-1 and TRBJ2-3; D call uncertain. V gave up 0 bases and J gave up 0 bases, with 5 bases separating them. The CDR3 extends over 14 amino acids. Germline CDR1 SGHRS, CDR2 YFSETQ. CDR3: CASSLAVSTDTQYF. In DNA, the CDR3 is TGCGCCAGCAGCTTGGCAGTCAGCACAGATACGCAGTATTTT.

The V call is TRBV6-5, the J call TRBJ2-5; tentatively, D is TRBD1 or TRBD2 (5 bases each). Trimming removed 2 bases from V and 1 base from J, with 14 bases in between. The CDR3 is 16 amino acids. Germline CDR1 is MNHEY and CDR2 is SVGAGI. The CDR3 DNA is TGTGCCAGCAGTTACAGGGGACCCATTATCCAAGAGACCCAGTACTTC. This encodes CASSYRGPIIQETQYF.

This clone was counted at least ten times. This sequence joins TRBV5-1 and TRBJ2-1, with no clear D. Germline V CDR1 and CDR2: SGHRS, YFSETQ. The CDR3 totals 13 residues. V was trimmed by 0 bases and J by 5 bases, leaving 6 bases between them. CDR3 protein: CASSLEPNNEQFF. The DNA of the CDR3 is TGCGCCAGCAGCTTGGAGCCCAACAATGAGCAGTTCTTC.

The chain employs TRBV5-6 and TRBJ2-7; D is undetermined. The CDR3 has 14 residues. V lost 7 bases and J 0 bases, leaving 14 bases between the germline ends. The V gene's germline CDR1 is SGHDT and CDR2 YYEEEE. The chain's CDR3 is CASWSRDTSYEQYF. The CDR3 coding sequence is TGTGCCAGCTGGAGCCGTGACACCTCCTACGAGCAGTACTTC.

The chain uses TRBV6-5 and TRBJ1-5, with D perhaps TRBD1 (5 bases). Trimming removed 0 bases at V and 5 bases at J, with 14 bases between. The CDR3 sequence is 16 residues long. Germline V CDR1 and CDR2: MNHEY, SVGAGI. CDR3 sequence: CASSYSAPRGDQPQHF. Written as DNA, the CDR3 is TGTGCCAGCAGTTACTCGGCCCCAAGAGGGGATCAGCCCCAGCATTTT.

There are a few counts of this clone. V is TRBV28 and J is TRBJ2-1; 10 bases are a match to TRBD2. Losses at the gene ends were 6 bases for V and 6 bases for J; bases not matched to a gene: 2. Germline V gene lookup returns CDR1 MDHEN and CDR2 SYDVKM. The CDR3 has 13 residues. CDR3 amino acids: CASRTSGFNEQFF. The CDR3 nucleotides read TGTGCCAGCAGGACTAGCGGGTTCAATGAGCAGTTCTTC.

V usage is TRBV5-4 and J usage is TRBJ2-7, with a tentative D call TRBD2 (6 bases). V was clipped by 1 base and J by 0 bases, with 14 bases between them. The CDR3 contains 16 residues. Germline CDR1 is SGHNT and CDR2 is YYREEE (reference sequence). CDR3 residues: CASSLYSGPSSYEQYF. The DNA for the CDR3 is TGTGCCAGCAGCTTGTACAGCGGGCCGAGCTCCTACGAGCAGTACTTC.

This rearrangement joins TRBV7-3 to TRBJ2-1, with TRBD2 matching over 7 bases. The length of the CDR3 is 18 residues. V shed 5 bases, J shed 9 bases, and the junction held 22 bases outside the gene matches. The germline CDR1 and CDR2 sequences are SGHTA and FQGTGA. The CDR3 bases are TGTGCCAGCAGCCTATCAGCGGTGGCGGGAGTGGTCGACGGTGAGCAGTTCTTC. Translated, it gives CASSLSAVAGVVDGEQFF.

This clone was counted only a few times. This rearrangement joins TRBV5-4 to TRBJ2-1; 10 bases align to TRBD1. Trimming at V came to 1 base and at J to 6 bases, leaving 4 bases not matched to a gene. The CDR3 is 15 amino acids. From germline, CDR1 is SGHNT and CDR2 YYREEE (reference sequence). The CDR3 DNA is TGTGCCAGCAGCTTGAGGCGGACAGGGGGCAATGAGCAGTTCTTC. Amino acid sequence: CASSLRRTGGNEQFF.

The chain employs TRBV2 and TRBJ2-6, with 14 bases that match TRBD2. The CDR3 covers 19 residues. Germline assignment: CDR1 SNHLY and CDR2 FYNNEI. V lost 3 bases to trimming and J lost 2 bases; unmatched junction nucleotides: 6. CDR3 in DNA: TGTGCCAGCAGTGATCTCGGGACTAGCGGGAGCCCTGGGGCCAACGTCCTGACTTTC. Translating it yields CASSDLGTSGSPGANVLTF.

This clone was observed at least ten times. The chain employs TRBV29-1 and TRBJ2-1; 7 bases align to TRBD1. The germline CDR1 and CDR2 sequences are SQVTM and ANQGSEA. The CDR3 runs to 14 residues. J gave up 6 bases and V 4 bases, and 9 bases lay outside the gene matches. CDR3 amino acids: CSVGAGGFFNEQFF. CDR3 coding DNA: TGCAGCGTTGGGGCAGGGGGATTCTTCAATGAGCAGTTCTTC.

This clone was counted at least ten times. This rearrangement joins TRBV28 to TRBJ1-5; possibly TRBD1 for D (6 bases). Trimming pared 4 bases from V and 2 bases from J, leaving 9 bases between. The germline V gene has CDR1 MDHEN and CDR2 SYDVKM. The CDR3 spans 14 residues. CDR3 bases: TGTGCCAGCAGTTACAGGGTGGGCAATCAGCCCCAGCATTTT. Protein product: CASSYRVGNQPQHF.

In this sample, this clone turned up a few times. The chain uses TRBV7-9 and TRBJ2-3; 12 positions match TRBD1. CDR3 size: 16 residues. With 5 bases clipped from V and 4 bases from J, the junction kept 7 bases outside the gene matches. The germline gives CDR1 SEHNR, CDR2 FQNEAQ (reference sequence). CDR3 sequence: CASSQGQGASSDTQYF. The CDR3 nucleotides are TGTGCCAGCAGCCAGGGACAGGGGGCGTCTTCAGATACGCAGTATTTT. The variable domain in full, with the rest retrieved from reference TRBV7-9 and TRBJ2-3, is DTGVSQNPRHKITKRGQNVTFRCDPISEHNRLYWYRQTLGQGPEFLTYFQNEAQLEKSRLLSDRFSAERPKGSFSTLEIQRTEQGDSAMYLCASSQGQGASSDTQYFGPGTRLTVL.

This clone showed up just a few times. V usage is TRBV4-2 and J usage is TRBJ1-1; 8 positions agree with TRBD1. J lost 3 bases, V lost 4 bases, and 7 bases had no gene match. The CDR3 runs 15 residues. Germline CDR1 LGHNA, CDR2 YNFKEQ. The CDR3 region has the DNA TGTGCCAGCAGCCCACAGGGGGGCCGGGACACTGAAGCTTTCTTT. It specifies CASSPQGGRDTEAFF.

This chain connects TRBV11-2 to TRBJ1-5, with D perhaps matching TRBD1 (5 bases). CDR1 is SGHAT and CDR2 is FQNNGV in the germline V gene. CDR3 size: 18 residues. The V gene lost 1 base and the J gene lost 7 bases, with 23 bases spanning the gap. Here the CDR3 reads CASSLAPFGRVGRQPQHF. CDR3 coding DNA: TGTGCCAGCAGCTTAGCCCCCTTTGGCAGGGTAGGACGGCAGCCCCAGCATTTT.

The chain uses TRBV2 and TRBJ2-5, with 9 bases lining up with TRBD1. The J call may be in error: the DNA end matches TRBJ2-7 better. Germline assignment: CDR1 SNHLY and CDR2 FYNNEI. This CDR3 region has 14 residues. The CDR3 DNA reads TGTGCCAGCAGTACCGGGACAGGGACCTACGAGCAGTACTTC. Its translation is CASSTGTGTYEQYF.

The chain links TRBV23-1 to TRBJ2-7, with D uncertain. TRBV23-1 is reported as an ORF; its role is uncertain. With 3 bases removed from V and 2 bases from J, the gap between germline ends came to 8 bases. CDR3 size: 13 residues. The CDR3 nucleotides read TGCGCCAGCAGTCACGACAAGACCTACGAGCAGTACTTC. Protein: CASSHDKTYEQYF.

In this sample, this clone turned up a few times. CDR3 bases: TGTGCCAGCAGTTTGTCGAGGCGCGGGGCTGGCTACACCTTC. Amino acid sequence: CASSLSRRGAGYTF. The V call is TRBV28, the J call TRBJ1-2, with a tentative D call TRBD1 (5 bases). Germline V CDR1 and CDR2: MDHEN, SYDVKM. The CDR3 loop spans 14 amino acids. Trimming stripped 3 bases from V and 7 bases from J, with 15 bases between.

In its sample, this clone was seen a few times. The V gene is TRBV2, the J gene TRBJ2-5, with D possibly being TRBD1 (5 bases). Germline values: CDR1 SNHLY, CDR2 FYNNEI. The ends were cut back, 6 bases at V and 1 base at J, with 9 bases in the middle. The CDR3 has 13 amino acids. The CDR3 spells CASRQDSQETQYF. CDR3 DNA: TGTGCCAGCAGACAAGACAGCCAAGAGACCCAGTACTTC. Supplemented by reference TRBV2 and TRBJ2-5, the full variable domain reads EPEVTQTPSHQVTQMGQEVILRCVPISNHLYFYWYRQILGQKVEFLVSFYNNEISEKSEIFDDQFSVERPDGSNFTLKIRSTKLEDSAMYFCASRQDSQETQYFGPGTRLLVL.

In this sample, this clone turned up a few times. The rearrangement uses TRBV19 and TRBJ2-4; D perhaps matches TRBD1 (6 bases). Germline V gene lookup returns CDR1 LNHDA and CDR2 SQIVND (reference sequence). Trimming removed 7 bases at V and 0 bases at J, with 16 bases between. The CDR3 runs to 16 residues. The CDR3 loop reads CASTMGAALAKNIQYF. The CDR3 nucleotides read TGTGCCAGTACTATGGGGGCAGCCCTAGCCAAAAACATTCAGTACTTC.

This clone was seen only a few times. This chain joins TRBV11-2 and TRBJ2-1; a possible D gene is TRBD2 (5 bases). Germline V gives CDR1 SGHAT, CDR2 FQNNGV. Trimming stripped 0 bases from V and 10 bases from J, with 10 bases between. The CDR3 runs to 13 residues. The CDR3 region has the DNA TGTGCCAGCAGCTTAGATAGCCGGAGGGAGCAGTTCTTC. It specifies CASSLDSRREQFF.

The V call is TRBV4-2, the J call TRBJ2-5; unclear D gene. Trimming took off 0 bases at V and 1 base at J, with 6 bases between the two ends. The CDR3 runs to 14 residues. CDR1 is LGHNA, CDR2 YNFKEQ, per germline. The CDR3 DNA sequence: TGTGCCAGCAGCCAAGATGCGACCCAAGAGACCCAGTACTTC. Its translation: CASSQDATQETQYF.

Only a few counts were recorded for this clone. This rearrangement joins TRBV9 to TRBJ2-3; possibly TRBD1 for D (5 bases). Between the trimmed V and J ends, which lost 0 bases and 8 bases, there was a span of 16 bases. The CDR3 runs 15 residues. CDR1 is SGDLS and CDR2 is YYNGEE in the germline V gene. Here the CDR3 DNA reads TGTGCCAGCAGCGTAGGATCCCCAGGGCAAGGTACGCAGTATTTT. It specifies CASSVGSPGQGTQYF. Looking up the rest from reference TRBV9 and TRBJ2-3 gives the full variable domain: DSGVTQTPKHLITATGQRVTLRCSPRSGDLSVYWYQQSLDQGLQFLIQYYNGEERAKGNILERFSAQQFPDLHSELNLSSLELGDSALYFCASSVGSPGQGTQYFGPGTRLTVL.

This clone was observed a handful of times. The chain uses TRBV5-6 and TRBJ2-5; a possible D gene is TRBD1 (5 bases). Gene TRBJ2-7 matches the end of the DNA better, so the J call may be wrong. From germline, CDR1 is SGHDT and CDR2 YYEEEE. This CDR3 is built from 13 residues. In DNA, the CDR3 is TGTGCCAGCAGCTTGTGGGGCACCTACGAGCAGTACTTC. The encoded protein is CASSLWGTYEQYF.

The chain has TRBV5-4 and TRBJ1-2; TRBD1 might be the D (6 bases). There are 15 residues in the CDR3. CDR1 and CDR2 from the germline V gene are SGHNT and YYREEE (reference sequence). Deletions cut 4 bases from V and 2 bases from J, with 15 bases between. CDR3 residues: CASSLNGQFNYGYTF. The CDR3, as DNA: TGTGCCAGCAGCCTAAACGGACAGTTCAACTATGGCTACACCTTC.

In its sample, this clone was seen a few times. V is TRBV27 and J is TRBJ2-5; TRBD1 matches 8 bases. Germline CDR1 is MNHEY and CDR2 is SMNVEV (reference sequence). The CDR3 consists of 12 residues. Germline trimming cut 9 bases from V and 5 bases from J; bases unmatched to any gene: 5. The CDR3 bases are TGTGCCAGTAGGACAGGGCACGAGACCCAGTACTTC. Amino acid sequence: CASRTGHETQYF.

Ten or more counts support this clone. This chain links TRBV19 with TRBJ2-1; 8 bases line up with TRBD2. The germline V gene has CDR1 LNHDA and CDR2 SQIVND (reference sequence). CDR3 length: 15 amino acids. The V segment lost 4 bases and the J segment 6 bases; nucleotides outside the gene matches: 8. The CDR3 reads CASSREGLVVNEQFF. For the CDR3, the DNA is TGTGCCAGTAGTAGGGAGGGACTAGTTGTCAATGAGCAGTTCTTC. The full variable domain, in which reference TRBV19 and TRBJ2-1 provide the parts outside the CDR3, is DGGITQSPKYLFRKEGQNVTLSCEQNLNHDAMYWYRQDPGQGLRLIYYSQIVNDFQKGDIAEGYSVSREKKESFPLTVTSAQKNPTAFYLCASSREGLVVNEQFFGPGTRLTVL.

The chain carries TRBV5-4 and TRBJ2-7, with TRBD1 identical over 8 bases. The CDR3 totals 15 residues. Per the germline V gene, CDR1 is SGHNT and CDR2 is YYREEE (reference sequence). V gave up 2 bases and J gave up 5 bases; unmatched junction bases: 9. The CDR3 loop reads CASSFTTGVVNEQYF. In DNA form, the CDR3 reads TGTGCCAGCAGCTTTACGACAGGGGTAGTTAACGAGCAGTACTTC.

This clone was seen more than once but under ten times. The chain recombines TRBV6-6 with TRBJ2-7; maybe TRBD1 (6 bases). Trimming cost V 5 bases and J 1 base, with 12 bases left between them. Per germline, CDR1 MNHNY and CDR2 SVGAGI (reference sequence). This CDR3 is 14 amino acids long. Here the CDR3 DNA reads TGTGCCAGCAGTAACCCGGACAGATCCTACGAGCAGTACTTC. It specifies CASSNPDRSYEQYF.